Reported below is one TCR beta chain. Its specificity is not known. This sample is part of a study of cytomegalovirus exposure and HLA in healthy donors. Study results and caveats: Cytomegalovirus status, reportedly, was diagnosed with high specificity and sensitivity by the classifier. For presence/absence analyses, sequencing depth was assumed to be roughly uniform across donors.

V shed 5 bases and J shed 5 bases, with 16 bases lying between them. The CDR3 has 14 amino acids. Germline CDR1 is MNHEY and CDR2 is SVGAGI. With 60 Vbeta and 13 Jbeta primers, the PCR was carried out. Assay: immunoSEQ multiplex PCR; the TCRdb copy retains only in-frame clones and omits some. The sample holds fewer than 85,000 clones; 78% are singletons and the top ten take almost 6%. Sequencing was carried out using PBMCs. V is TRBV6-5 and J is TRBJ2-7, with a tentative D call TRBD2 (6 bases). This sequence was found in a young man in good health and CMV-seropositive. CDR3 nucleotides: TGTGCCAGCAGTCCGTCCGGCGGGGAAAACGAGCAGTACTTC. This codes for CASSPSGGENEQYF.